This T cell receptor (beta chain) was recovered during a study of shared clonotypes between healthy human individuals. Selected positively for CCR7 and CD45RO-negative, naive CD8 cells excluded terminally differentiated effector memory CD45RA+ cells. Method: immunoSEQ multiplex PCR; TCRdb's copy keeps in-frame clones and lacks some. The repertoire consists of around 1.9 million clones, with around 93% occurring once and the leading ten covering over 1.5%. Germline V gene data show CDR1 as SGHTA and CDR2 as FQGNSA. V was shortened by 3 bases and J by 1 base, with 5 bases between the two germline ends. The CDR3 covers 13 residues. This clone occurred once.

This TCR was recovered from a man between 18 and 35 years old in good health. Some clones in this sample may be carry-over from other donors' samples. The sample comprised naive CD8+ T cells from PBMCs. The rearrangement uses TRBV7-2 and TRBJ2-3; D call uncertain. The CDR3 region has the DNA TGTGCCAGCAGCTTGGTAGGCACAGATACGCAGTATTTT. As protein: CASSLVGTDTQYF.